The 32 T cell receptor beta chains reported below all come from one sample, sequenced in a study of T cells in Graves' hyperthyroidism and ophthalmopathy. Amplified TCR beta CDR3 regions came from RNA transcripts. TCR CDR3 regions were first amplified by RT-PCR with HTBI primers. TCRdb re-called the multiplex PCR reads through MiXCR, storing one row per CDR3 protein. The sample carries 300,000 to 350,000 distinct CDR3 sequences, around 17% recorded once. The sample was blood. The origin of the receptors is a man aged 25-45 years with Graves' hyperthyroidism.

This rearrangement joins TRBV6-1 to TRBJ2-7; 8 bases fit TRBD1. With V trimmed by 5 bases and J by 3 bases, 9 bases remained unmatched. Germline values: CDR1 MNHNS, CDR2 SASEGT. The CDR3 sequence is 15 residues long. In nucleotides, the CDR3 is TGTGCCAGCAGTTCCCGACAGGGGTCTTTCTACGAGCAGTACTTC. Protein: CASSSRQGSFYEQYF.

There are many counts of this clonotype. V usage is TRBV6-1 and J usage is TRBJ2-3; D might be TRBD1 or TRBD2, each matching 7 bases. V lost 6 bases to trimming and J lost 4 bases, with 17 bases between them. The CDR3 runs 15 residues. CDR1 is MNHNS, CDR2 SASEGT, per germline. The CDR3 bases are TGTGCCAGCAGCCTAACGGCAGGGGGGGCAGATACGCAGTATTTT. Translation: CASSLTAGGADTQYF.

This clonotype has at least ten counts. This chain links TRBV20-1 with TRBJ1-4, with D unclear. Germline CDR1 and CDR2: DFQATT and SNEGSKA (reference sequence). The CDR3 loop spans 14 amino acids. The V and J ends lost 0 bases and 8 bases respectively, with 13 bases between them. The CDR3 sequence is CSARDPRKGEKLFF. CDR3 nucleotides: TGCAGTGCTAGAGACCCCCGTAAGGGAGAAAAACTGTTTTTT.

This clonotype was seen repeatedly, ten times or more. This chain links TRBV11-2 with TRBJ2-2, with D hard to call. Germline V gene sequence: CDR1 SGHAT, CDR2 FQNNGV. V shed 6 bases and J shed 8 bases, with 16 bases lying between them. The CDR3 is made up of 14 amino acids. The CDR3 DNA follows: TGTGCCAGCAGTCCCGGACCCGCCGGAGGGGAGCTGTTTTTT. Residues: CASSPGPAGGELFF.

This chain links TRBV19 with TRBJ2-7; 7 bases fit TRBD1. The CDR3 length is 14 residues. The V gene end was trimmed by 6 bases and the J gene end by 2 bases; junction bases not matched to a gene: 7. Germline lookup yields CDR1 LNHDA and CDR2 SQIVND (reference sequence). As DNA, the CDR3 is TGTGCCAGTAGCGTGGGACAGAAAGCCTACGAGCAGTACTTC. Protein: CASSVGQKAYEQYF.

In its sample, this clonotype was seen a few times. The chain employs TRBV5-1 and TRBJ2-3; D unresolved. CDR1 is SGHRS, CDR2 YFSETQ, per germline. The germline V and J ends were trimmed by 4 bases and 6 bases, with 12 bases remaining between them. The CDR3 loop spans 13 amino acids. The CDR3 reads CASSADGRDTQYF. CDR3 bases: TGCGCCAGCAGCGCCGACGGACGGGATACGCAGTATTTT.

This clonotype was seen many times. In nucleotides, the CDR3 is TGTGCCAGCTCACGGCAGGGAATCGCTGGTGCCTCTGAAGCTTTCTTT. It yields the protein CASSRQGIAGASEAFF. V usage is TRBV18 and J usage is TRBJ1-1; the D gene is possibly TRBD1 (5 bases). There are 16 residues in the CDR3. Germline V gives CDR1 KGHSH, CDR2 LQKENI. Trimming removed 4 bases from V and 6 bases from J, with 21 bases in between.

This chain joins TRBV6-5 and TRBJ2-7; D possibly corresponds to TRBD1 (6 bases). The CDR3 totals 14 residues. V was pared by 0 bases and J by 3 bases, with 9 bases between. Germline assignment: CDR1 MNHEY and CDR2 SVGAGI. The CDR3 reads CASSYSRDNYEQYF. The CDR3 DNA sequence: TGTGCCAGCAGTTACTCGAGGGACAACTACGAGCAGTACTTC.

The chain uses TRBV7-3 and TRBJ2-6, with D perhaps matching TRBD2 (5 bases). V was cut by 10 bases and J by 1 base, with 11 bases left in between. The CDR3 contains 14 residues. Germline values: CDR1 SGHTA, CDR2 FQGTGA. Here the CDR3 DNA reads TGTGCCACCTCCGCGGGTTCTGGGGCCAACGTCCTGACTTTC. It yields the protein CATSAGSGANVLTF.

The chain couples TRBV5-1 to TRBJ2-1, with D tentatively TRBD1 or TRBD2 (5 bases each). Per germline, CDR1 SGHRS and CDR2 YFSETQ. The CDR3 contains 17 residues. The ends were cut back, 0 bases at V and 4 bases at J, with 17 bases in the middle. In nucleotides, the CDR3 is TGCGCCAGCAGCTTGGCCGAGGGGTCCAAGTTGTACAATGAGCAGTTCTTC. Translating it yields CASSLAEGSKLYNEQFF.

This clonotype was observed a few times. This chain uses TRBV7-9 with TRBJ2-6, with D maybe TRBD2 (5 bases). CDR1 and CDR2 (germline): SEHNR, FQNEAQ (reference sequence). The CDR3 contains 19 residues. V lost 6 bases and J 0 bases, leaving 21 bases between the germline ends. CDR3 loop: CASRPSGNFPGSGANVLTF. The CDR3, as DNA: TGTGCCAGCAGGCCCTCCGGGAACTTCCCTGGCTCTGGGGCCAACGTCCTGACTTTC.

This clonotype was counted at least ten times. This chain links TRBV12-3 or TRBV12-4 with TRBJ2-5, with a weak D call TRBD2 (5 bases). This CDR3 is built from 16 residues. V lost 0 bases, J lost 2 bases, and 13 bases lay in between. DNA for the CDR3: TGTGCCAGCAGTTTAGCTACCCTCAGGACTCAAGAGACCCAGTACTTC. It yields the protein CASSLATLRTQETQYF.

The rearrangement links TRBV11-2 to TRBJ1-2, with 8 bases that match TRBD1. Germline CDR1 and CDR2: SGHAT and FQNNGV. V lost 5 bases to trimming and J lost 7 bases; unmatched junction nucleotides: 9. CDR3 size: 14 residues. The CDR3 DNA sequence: TGTGCCAGCAGCCAAAGGACAGGGTTTATTGGCTACACCTTC. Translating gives CASSQRTGFIGYTF.

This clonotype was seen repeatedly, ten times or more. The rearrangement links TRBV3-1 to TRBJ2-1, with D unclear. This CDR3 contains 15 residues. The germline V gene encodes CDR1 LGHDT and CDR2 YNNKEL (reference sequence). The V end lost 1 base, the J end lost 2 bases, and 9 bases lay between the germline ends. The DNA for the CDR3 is TGTGCCAGCAGCCAAGGGATAGGGACCTACAATGAGCAGTTCTTC. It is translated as CASSQGIGTYNEQFF.

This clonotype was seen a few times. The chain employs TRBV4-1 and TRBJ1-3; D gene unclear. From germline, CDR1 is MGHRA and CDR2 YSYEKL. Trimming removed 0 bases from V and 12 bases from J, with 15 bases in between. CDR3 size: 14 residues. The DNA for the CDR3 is TGCGCCAGCAGCCAAGATGCGGGCCGGGCCCTCATATATTTT. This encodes CASSQDAGRALIYF.

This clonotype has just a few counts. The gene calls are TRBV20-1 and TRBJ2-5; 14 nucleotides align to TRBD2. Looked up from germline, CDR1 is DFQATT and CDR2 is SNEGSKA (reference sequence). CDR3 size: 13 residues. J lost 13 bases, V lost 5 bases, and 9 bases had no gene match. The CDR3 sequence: CSAGGLAGAHRYF. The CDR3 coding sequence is TGCAGTGCTGGGGGACTAGCGGGAGCTCATCGGTACTTC.

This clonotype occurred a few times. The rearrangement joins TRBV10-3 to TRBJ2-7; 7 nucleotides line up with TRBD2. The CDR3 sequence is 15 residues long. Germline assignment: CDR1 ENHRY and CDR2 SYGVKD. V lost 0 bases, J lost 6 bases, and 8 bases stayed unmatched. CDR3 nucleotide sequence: TGTGCCATCAGTGAGTCGATATCTAGCGGAAGCGAGCAGTACTTC. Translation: CAISESISSGSEQYF.

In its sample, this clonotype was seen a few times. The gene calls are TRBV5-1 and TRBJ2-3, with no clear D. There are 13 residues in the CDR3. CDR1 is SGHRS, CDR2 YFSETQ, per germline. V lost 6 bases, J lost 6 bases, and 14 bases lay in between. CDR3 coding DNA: TGCGCCAGCAACATCAATAACGGGGATACGCAGTATTTT. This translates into CASNINNGDTQYF. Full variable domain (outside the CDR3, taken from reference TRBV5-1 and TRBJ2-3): KAGVTQTPRYLIKTRGQQVTLSCSPISGHRSVSWYQQTPGQGLQFLFEYFSETQRNKGNFPGRFSGRQFSNSRSEMNVSTLELGDSALYLCASNINNGDTQYFGPGTRLTVL.

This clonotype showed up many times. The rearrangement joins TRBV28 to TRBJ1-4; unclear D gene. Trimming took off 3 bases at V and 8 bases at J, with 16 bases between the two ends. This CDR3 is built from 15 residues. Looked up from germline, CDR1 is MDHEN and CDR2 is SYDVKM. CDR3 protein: CASSFGPAPTEKLFF. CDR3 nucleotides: TGTGCCAGCAGTTTTGGCCCAGCTCCCACCGAAAAACTGTTTTTT. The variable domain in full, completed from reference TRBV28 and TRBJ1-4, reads DVKVTQSSRYLVKRTGEKVFLECVQDMDHENMFWYRQDPGLGLRLIYFSYDVKMKEKGDIPEGYSVSREKKERFSLILESASTNQTSMYLCASSFGPAPTEKLFFGSGTQLSVL.

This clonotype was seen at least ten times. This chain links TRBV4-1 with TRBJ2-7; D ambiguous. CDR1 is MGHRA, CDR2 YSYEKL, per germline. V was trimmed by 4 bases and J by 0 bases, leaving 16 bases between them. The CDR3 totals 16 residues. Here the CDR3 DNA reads TGCGCCAGCAGCCCTCAACAGAAATCGGGCTCCTACGAGCAGTACTTC. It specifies CASSPQQKSGSYEQYF.

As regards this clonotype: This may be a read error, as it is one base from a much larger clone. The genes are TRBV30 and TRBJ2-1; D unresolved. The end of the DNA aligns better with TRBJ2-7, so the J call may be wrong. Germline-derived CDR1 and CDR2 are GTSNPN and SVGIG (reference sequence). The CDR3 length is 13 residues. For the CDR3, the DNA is TGTGCCTGGTCGCTAGAGGCCTACAATGAGCAGTACTTC. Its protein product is CAWSLEAYNEQYF.

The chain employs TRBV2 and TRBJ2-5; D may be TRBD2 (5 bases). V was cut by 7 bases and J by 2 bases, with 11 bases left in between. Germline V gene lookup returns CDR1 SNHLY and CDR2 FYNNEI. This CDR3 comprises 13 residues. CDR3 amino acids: CASKERAQETQYF. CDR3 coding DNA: TGTGCCAGCAAGGAGAGGGCGCAAGAGACCCAGTACTTC.

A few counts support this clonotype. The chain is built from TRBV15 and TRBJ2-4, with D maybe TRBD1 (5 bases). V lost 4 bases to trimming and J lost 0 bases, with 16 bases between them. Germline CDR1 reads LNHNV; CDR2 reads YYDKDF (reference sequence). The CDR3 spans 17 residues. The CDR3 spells CATSTTQDLLAKNIQYF. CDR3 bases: TGTGCCACCAGCACCACACAGGACCTTCTAGCCAAAAACATTCAGTACTTC. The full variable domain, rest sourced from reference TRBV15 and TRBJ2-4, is DAMVIQNPRYQVTQFGKPVTLSCSQTLNHNVMYWYQQKSSQAPKLLFHYYDKDFNNEADTPDNFQSRRPNTSFCFLDIRSPGLGDTAMYLCATSTTQDLLAKNIQYFGAGTRLSVL.

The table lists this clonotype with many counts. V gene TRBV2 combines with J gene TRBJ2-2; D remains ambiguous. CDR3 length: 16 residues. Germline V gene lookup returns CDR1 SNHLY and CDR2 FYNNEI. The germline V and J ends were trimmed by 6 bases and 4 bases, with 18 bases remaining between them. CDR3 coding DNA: TGTGCCAGCAGCGAGGACCCTCTGCTAAGCACCGGGGAGCTGTTTTTT. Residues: CASSEDPLLSTGELFF.

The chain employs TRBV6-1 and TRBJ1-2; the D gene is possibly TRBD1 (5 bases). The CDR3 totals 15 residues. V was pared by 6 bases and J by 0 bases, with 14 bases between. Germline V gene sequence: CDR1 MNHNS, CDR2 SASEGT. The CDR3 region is CASRTLRQPNYGYTF. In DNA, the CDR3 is TGTGCCAGCAGGACCTTGAGACAGCCTAACTATGGCTACACCTTC.

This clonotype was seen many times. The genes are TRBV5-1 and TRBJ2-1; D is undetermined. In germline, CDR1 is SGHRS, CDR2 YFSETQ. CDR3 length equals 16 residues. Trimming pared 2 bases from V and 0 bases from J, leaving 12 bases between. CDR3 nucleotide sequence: TGCGCCAGCAGCTTACCACTAAACAGCTCCTACAATGAGCAGTTCTTC. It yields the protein CASSLPLNSSYNEQFF.

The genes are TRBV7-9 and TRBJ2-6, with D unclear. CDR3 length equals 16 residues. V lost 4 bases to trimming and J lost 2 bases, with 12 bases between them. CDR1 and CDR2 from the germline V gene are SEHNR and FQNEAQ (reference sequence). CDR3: CASSSPAGAGANVLTF. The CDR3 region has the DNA TGTGCCAGCAGCTCCCCGGCAGGTGCTGGGGCCAACGTCCTGACTTTC.

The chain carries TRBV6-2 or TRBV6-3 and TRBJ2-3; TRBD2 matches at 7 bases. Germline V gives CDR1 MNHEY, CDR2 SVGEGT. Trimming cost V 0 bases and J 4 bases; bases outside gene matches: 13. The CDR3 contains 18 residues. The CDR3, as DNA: TGTGCCAGCAGTTACTCCGTAGCGGGTACTGTAGAGGCAGATACGCAGTATTTT. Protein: CASSYSVAGTVEADTQYF.

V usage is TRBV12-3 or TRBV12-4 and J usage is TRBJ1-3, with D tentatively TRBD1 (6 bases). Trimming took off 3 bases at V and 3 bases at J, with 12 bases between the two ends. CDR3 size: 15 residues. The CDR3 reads CASSLQTGVGNTIYF. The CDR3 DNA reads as TGTGCCAGCAGTTTGCAGACAGGCGTTGGAAACACCATATATTTT.

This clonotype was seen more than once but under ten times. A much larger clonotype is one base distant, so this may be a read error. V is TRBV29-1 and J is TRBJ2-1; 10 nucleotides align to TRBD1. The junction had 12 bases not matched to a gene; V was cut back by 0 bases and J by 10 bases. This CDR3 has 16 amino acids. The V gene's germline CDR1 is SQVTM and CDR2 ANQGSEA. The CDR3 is CSVEDTGTGAGYEQFF. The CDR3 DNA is TGCAGCGTTGAAGATACCGGGACAGGGGCCGGGTACGAGCAGTTCTTC.

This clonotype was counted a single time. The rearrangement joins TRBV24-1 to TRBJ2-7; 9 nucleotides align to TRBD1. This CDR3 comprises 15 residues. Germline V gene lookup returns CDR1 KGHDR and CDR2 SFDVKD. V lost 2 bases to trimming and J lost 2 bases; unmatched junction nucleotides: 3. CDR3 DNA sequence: TGTGCCACCAGTGATTCCGGGACAGGGACCTACGAGCAGTACTTC. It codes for CATSDSGTGTYEQYF.

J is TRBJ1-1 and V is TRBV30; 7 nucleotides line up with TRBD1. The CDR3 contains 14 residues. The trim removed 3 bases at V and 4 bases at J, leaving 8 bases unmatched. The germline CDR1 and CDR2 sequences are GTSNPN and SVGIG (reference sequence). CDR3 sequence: CAWRTGYGGTEAFF. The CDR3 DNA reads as TGTGCCTGGAGGACAGGGTACGGCGGCACTGAAGCTTTCTTT.